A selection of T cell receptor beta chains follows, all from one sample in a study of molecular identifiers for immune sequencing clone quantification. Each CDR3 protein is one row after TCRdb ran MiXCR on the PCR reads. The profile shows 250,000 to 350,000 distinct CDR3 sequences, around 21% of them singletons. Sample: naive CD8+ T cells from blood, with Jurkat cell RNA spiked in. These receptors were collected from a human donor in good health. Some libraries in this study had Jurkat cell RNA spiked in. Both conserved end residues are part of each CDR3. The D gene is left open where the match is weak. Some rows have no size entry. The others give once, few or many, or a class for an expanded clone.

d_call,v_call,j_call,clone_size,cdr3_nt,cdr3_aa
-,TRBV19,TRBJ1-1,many,TGTGCCAGTAGTAATCAGGGGCTCACTGAAGCTTTCTTT,CASSNQGLTEAFF
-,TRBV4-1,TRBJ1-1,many,TGCGCCAGCAGCCCGCGAGGCCGGGGGGGCACTGAAGCTTTCTTT,CASSPRGRGGTEAFF
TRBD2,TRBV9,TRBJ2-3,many,TGTGCCAGCAGCGGGGAGCGGGACGTGAATACGCAGTATTTT,CASSGERDVNTQYF
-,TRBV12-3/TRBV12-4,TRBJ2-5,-,TGTGCCAGCGGTTTAGGGAATACCCGAATCAAGTACTTC,CASGLGNTRIKYF
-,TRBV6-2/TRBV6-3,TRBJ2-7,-,TGTGCCAGCACCACAGAGGGCGGGCCACCCTACGAGCAGTACTTC,CASTTEGGPPYEQYF
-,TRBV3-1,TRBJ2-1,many,TGTGCCAGCAGCTACGGGACCCCCGGAGAGCAGTTCTTC,CASSYGTPGEQFF
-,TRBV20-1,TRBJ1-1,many,TGCAGTGCTAGAGGGGACATGAACACTGAAGCTTTCTTT,CSARGDMNTEAFF
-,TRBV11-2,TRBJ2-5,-,TGTGCCAGCAGCTTAGTGGGGGGCCCCCAAGAGACCCAGTACTTC,CASSLVGGPQETQYF
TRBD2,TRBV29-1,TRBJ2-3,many,TGCAGCGTTGATTGGCGGGAGGTAAAGGTCACAGATACGCAGTATTTT,CSVDWREVKVTDTQYF
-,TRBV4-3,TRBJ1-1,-,TGCGCCAGCAGCCAAGATCGGGAGGGTGAAGCTTTCTTT,CASSQDREGEAFF
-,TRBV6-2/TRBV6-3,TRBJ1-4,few,TGTGCCAGCAGCCCCGAGCCGGCAACTAATGAAAAACTGTTTTTT,CASSPEPATNEKLFF
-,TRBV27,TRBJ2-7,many,TGTGCCAGCAGCCCGACTGAACTCCTTTCCTACGAGCAGTACTTC,CASSPTELLSYEQYF
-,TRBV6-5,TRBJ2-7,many,TGTGCCAGCAGTTACGCCTACGAGCAGTACTTC,CASSYAYEQYF
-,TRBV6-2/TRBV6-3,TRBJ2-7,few,TGTGCCAGCAGTTACTCGTACACCTACGAGCAGTACTTC,CASSYSYTYEQYF
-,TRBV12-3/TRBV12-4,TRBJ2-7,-,TGTGCCAGCAGTTTAAGCCCCAGCCGCCTGTACTTC,CASSLSPSRLYF
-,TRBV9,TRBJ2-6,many,TGTGCCAGCAGCGAAAGTCGACAGGATGGGGCCAACGTCCTGACTTTC,CASSESRQDGANVLTF
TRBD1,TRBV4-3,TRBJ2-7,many,TGCGCCAGCAGCCAAGGGACAGGGATTACCTACGAGCAGTACTTC,CASSQGTGITYEQYF
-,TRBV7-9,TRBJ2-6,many,TGTGCCAGCAGCCCTCCGGGACGGACCTCTGGGGCCAACGTCCTGACTTTC,CASSPPGRTSGANVLTF
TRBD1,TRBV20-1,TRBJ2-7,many,TGCAGTGCTAGTGAGGGGGCCGGCTACGAGCAGTACTTC,CSASEGAGYEQYF
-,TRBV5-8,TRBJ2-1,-,TGTGCCGGCAGCCCGGGTGTCCCGGCCTACAATGAGCAGTTCTTC,CAGSPGVPAYNEQFF
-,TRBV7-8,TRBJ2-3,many,TGTGCCAGCAGCTTCATCACAGATACGCAGTATTTT,CASSFITDTQYF
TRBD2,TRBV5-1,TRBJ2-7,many,TGCGCCAGCAGTTACCTACTAGCGGGGGGAACGTATGCATCCTACGAGCAGTACTTC,CASSYLLAGGTYASYEQYF
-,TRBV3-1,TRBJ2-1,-,TGTGCCAGCAGCCAAGATGGCGGACTCTACAATGAGCAGTTCTTC,CASSQDGGLYNEQFF
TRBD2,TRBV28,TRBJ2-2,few,TGTGCCAGCAGTTTTACCGGGACTAGCGAGAACCCGGGGCCGGCCGAGGAGCTGTTTTTT,CASSFTGTSENPGPAEELFF
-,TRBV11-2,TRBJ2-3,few,TGTGCCAGCAGCTTAGGCAGGGACTCAGATACGCAGTATTTT,CASSLGRDSDTQYF
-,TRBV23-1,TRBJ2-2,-,TGCGCCAGCAGTCAACCTCCTCCGGGCGGTCCGAACACCGGGGAGCTGTTTTTT,CASSQPPPGGPNTGELFF
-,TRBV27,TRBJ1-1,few,TGTGCCAGCAGTTTACAGGGAATTGGCACTGAAGCTTTCTTT,CASSLQGIGTEAFF
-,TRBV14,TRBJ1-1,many,TGTGCCAGCAGCCTCCTCCGAACACAAGAAGCTTTCTTT,CASSLLRTQEAFF
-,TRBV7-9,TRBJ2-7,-,TGTGCCAGCAGCTTAGTTCTCCCCCCCGGCGAGCAGTACTTC,CASSLVLPPGEQYF
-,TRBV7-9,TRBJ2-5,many,TGTGCCAGCAGCTCAGAAGGGGGGGGCGGCCAAGAGACCCAGTACTTC,CASSSEGGGGQETQYF
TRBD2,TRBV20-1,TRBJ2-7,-,TGCAGTGCTCCCTTAGCGGGGGGACCCTACGAGCAGTACTTC,CSAPLAGGPYEQYF
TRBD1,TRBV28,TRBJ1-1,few,TGTGCCAGCAGTGAGATGACAGGGGACACTGAAGCTTTCTTT,CASSEMTGDTEAFF
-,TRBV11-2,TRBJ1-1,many,TGTGCCAGCAGCGATCGGGGTAACCCCGAAGCTTTCTTT,CASSDRGNPEAFF
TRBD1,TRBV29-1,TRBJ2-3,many,TGCAGCGTTAAACAGGGGATGAACACAGATACGCAGTATTTT,CSVKQGMNTDTQYF
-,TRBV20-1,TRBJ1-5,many,TGCAGTGCTAGAGGTCGAGGGGGAAACAATCAGCCCCAGCATTTT,CSARGRGGNNQPQHF
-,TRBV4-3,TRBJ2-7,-,TGCGCCAGCAGCCAAGAGGGACGCAGCGACTACGAGCAGTACTTC,CASSQEGRSDYEQYF
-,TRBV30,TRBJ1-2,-,TGTGCCTGGAGTGTAGAACTCGCCGGACCTAACTATGGCTACACCTTC,CAWSVELAGPNYGYTF
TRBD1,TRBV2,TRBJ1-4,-,TGTGCCAGCAGACCCGGGACAGTCCTATTATCCTTTAATGAAAAACTGTTTTTT,CASRPGTVLLSFNEKLFF
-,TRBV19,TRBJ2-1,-,TGTGCCAGTAGTATAGGGGCAGTCGGCCCCTACAATGAGCAGTTCTTC,CASSIGAVGPYNEQFF
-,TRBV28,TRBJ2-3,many,TGTGCCAGCAGTTCAGGGCTAGTAGCAGATACGCAGTATTTT,CASSSGLVADTQYF
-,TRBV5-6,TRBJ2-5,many,TGTGCCAGCAGCCCGGGCCTAGCCCTGGGGACCCAGTACTTC,CASSPGLALGTQYF
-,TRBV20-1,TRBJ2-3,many,TGCAGTGCTAGAGATAATGCGGATACCCTCCTCACAGATACGCAGTATTTT,CSARDNADTLLTDTQYF
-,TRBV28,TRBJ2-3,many,TGTGCCAGCACCACCGACCCGGGCCCTAGCACAGATACGCAGTATTTT,CASTTDPGPSTDTQYF
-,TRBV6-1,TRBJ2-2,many,TGTGCCAGCAGCCCCATCATAAGCCTAAACACCGGGGAGCTGTTTTTT,CASSPIISLNTGELFF
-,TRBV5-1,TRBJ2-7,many,TGCGCCAGCAGCTGGGGGAAGACAGCCCCCTACGAGCAGTACTTC,CASSWGKTAPYEQYF
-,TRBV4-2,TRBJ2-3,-,TGTGCCAGCAGCCAAGAGACTAGTATCGCAGATACGCGGTATTTT,CASSQETSIADTRYF
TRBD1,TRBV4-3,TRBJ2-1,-,TGCGCCGGCAGCCAAGGTACAGGGGGCAATGAGCAGTTCTTC,CAGSQGTGGNEQFF
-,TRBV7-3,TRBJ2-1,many,TGTGCCAGCAGCTTAATCGGGGGTCAAGTGAACAATGAGCAGTTCTTC,CASSLIGGQVNNEQFF
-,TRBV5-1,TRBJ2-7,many,TGCGCCAGCGGCCCGTACTACGAGCAGTACTTC,CASGPYYEQYF
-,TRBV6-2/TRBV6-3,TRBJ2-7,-,TGTGCCAGCAGATCGGCCCTCCTATCATACGAGCAGTACTTC,CASRSALLSYEQYF
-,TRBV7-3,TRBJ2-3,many,TGTGCCAGCAGCTTAGGGTCTAACACAGATACGCAGTATTTT,CASSLGSNTDTQYF
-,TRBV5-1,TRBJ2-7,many,TGCGCCAGCAGGCAATCTCCCGGGACCGAAGCAGGGGAGCAGTACTTC,CASRQSPGTEAGEQYF
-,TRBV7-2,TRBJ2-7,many,TGTGCCAGCAGCGCAGGGGTAGCCTACGAGCAGTACTTC,CASSAGVAYEQYF
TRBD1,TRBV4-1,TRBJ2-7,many,TGCGCCAGCAGCCAAAAGACAGGGACCTACGAGCAGTACTTC,CASSQKTGTYEQYF
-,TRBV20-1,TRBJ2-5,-,TGCAGTCGGCAGACAGCTCAAGAGACCCAGTACTTC,CSRQTAQETQYF